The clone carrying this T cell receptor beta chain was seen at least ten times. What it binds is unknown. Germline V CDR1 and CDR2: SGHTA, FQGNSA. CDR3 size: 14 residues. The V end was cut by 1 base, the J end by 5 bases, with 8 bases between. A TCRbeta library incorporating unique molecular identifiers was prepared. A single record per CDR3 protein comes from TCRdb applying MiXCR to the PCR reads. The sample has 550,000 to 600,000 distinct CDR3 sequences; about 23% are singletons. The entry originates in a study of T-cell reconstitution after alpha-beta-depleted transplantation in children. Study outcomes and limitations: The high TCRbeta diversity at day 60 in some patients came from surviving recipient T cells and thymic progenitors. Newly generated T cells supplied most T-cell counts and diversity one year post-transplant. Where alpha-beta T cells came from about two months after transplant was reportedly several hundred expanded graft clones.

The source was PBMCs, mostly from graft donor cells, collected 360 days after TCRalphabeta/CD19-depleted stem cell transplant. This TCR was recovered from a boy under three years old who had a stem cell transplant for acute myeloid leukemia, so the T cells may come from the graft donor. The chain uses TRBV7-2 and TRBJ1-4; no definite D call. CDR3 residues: CASSLEAGNEKLFF. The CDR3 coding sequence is TGTGCCAGCAGCTTAGAGGCGGGGAATGAAAAACTGTTTTTT.